This T cell receptor (beta chain) originates from a study of human thymus T cells. Corrective surgery for congenital heart defects was being performed on the healthy Finnish infants who served as donors. During surgery, about 0.45-1 mL peripheral blood was drawn from four of eight donors. Blood DNA came from all available leukocytes, not a fixed cell number. Study-level findings and limits: Thymic and blood repertoires appeared to show biased V and J gene usage.

This clone was detected only a few times. Antigen: not known. Generated by immunoSEQ multiplex PCR, the TCRdb table keeps only in-frame clones and is missing some. The sample has some 46,000 clones, 95% seen once. Germline V gives CDR1 WNHNN, CDR2 SYGVQD (reference sequence). The CDR3 runs to 13 residues. With 6 bases removed from V and 4 bases from J, the gap between germline ends came to 10 bases. This TCR was sampled from a girl under three years old with a congenital heart defect but otherwise immunologically healthy. The sequenced material came from blood. This chain joins TRBV10-1 and TRBJ1-3; unclear D gene. The CDR3: CASSIGTGNTIYF. The CDR3 DNA reads as TGCGCCAGCAGCATCGGAACGGGAAACACCATATATTTT.